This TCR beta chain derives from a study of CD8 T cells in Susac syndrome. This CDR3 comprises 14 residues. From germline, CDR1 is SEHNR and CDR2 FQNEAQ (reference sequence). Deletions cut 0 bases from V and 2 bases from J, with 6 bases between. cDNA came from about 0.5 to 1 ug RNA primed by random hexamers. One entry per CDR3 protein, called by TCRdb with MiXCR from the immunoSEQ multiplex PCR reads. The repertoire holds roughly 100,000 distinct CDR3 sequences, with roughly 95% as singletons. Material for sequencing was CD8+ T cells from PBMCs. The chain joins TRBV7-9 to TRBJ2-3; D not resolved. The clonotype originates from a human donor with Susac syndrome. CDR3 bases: TGTGCCAGCAGCTTAGCGGCCCTCACAGATACGCAGTATTTT. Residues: CASSLAALTDTQYF.